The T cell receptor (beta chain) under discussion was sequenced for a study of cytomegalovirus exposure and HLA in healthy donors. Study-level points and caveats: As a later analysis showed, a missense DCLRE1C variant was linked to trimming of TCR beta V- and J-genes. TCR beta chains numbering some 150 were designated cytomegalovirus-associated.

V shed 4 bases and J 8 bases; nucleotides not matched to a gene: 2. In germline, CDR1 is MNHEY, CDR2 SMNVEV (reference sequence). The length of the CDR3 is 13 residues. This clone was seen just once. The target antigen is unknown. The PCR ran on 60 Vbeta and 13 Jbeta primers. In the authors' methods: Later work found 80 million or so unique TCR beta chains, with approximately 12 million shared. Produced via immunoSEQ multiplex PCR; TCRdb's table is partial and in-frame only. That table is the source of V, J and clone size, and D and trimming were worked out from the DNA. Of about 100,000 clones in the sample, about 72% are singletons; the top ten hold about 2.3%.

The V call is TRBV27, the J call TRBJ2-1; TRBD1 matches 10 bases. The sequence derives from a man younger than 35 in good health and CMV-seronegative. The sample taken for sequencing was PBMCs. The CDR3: CASSSDRGDEQFF. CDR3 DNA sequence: TGTGCCAGCAGTTCGGACAGGGGGGATGAGCAGTTCTTC.